These 30 T cell receptor beta chains came from one sample sequenced in a study of Ad26.COV2.S vaccination and SARS-CoV-2 variants. Method: immunoSEQ multiplex PCR; TCRdb's copy keeps in-frame clones and lacks some. The data hold about 350,000 clones, with around 88% observed a single time. Treatment given: over 15 received Ad26.COV2.S at low or high dose, single or two shots; about 5 received placebo; per-sample allocation not given. Samples were taken on day 63 after the first vaccine or placebo injection. The sample consisted of peripheral blood, taken in a trial of Ad26.COV2.S vaccine versus placebo. Source of these receptors: a person aged 18-60 years who received the Ad26.COV2.S COVID-19 vaccine or a placebo.

The chain has TRBV10-3 and TRBJ2-3, with D possibly being TRBD2 (6 bases). This CDR3 region has 15 residues. CDR1 is ENHRY, CDR2 SYGVKD, per germline. V was pared by 4 bases and J by 0 bases, with 11 bases between. As DNA, the CDR3 is TGTGCCATCAGTGGTGTGCGGGGTAGCACAGATACGCAGTATTTT. Translation gives CAISGVRGSTDTQYF.

V gene TRBV28 combines with J gene TRBJ2-2; TRBD2 aligns across 7 bases. From germline, CDR1 is MDHEN and CDR2 SYDVKM. This CDR3 comprises 16 residues. V lost 0 bases to trimming and J lost 6 bases; unmatched junction nucleotides: 7. CDR3 nucleotide sequence: TGTGCCAGCAGTTTATGGTCGGGGGGTAGTGCCGGGGAGCTGTTTTTT. This translates into CASSLWSGGSAGELFF.

V and J are TRBV5-6 and TRBJ1-4; D is perhaps TRBD1 (6 bases). The CDR3 is 13 amino acids. The V end was cut by 2 bases, the J end by 5 bases, with 7 bases between. CDR1 is SGHDT and CDR2 is YYEEEE in the germline V gene. The CDR3 spells CASSFQGNEKLFF. The CDR3 DNA sequence: TGTGCCAGCAGCTTTCAGGGGAATGAAAAACTGTTTTTT.

The chain has TRBV9 and TRBJ2-2, with 13 bases matching TRBD2. This CDR3 region has 17 residues. The V gene end was trimmed by 4 bases and the J gene end by 5 bases; junction bases not matched to a gene: 8. In germline, CDR1 is SGDLS, CDR2 YYNGEE. The CDR3 is CASSSGTSGIVTGELFF. CDR3 sequence (DNA): TGTGCCAGCAGCTCCGGGACTAGCGGGATTGTAACCGGGGAGCTGTTTTTT.

V is TRBV5-4 and J is TRBJ2-7; TRBD2 matches 7 bases. This CDR3 is built from 13 residues. Looked up from germline, CDR1 is SGHNT and CDR2 is YYREEE (reference sequence). Trimming at V came to 2 bases and at J to 2 bases, leaving 1 base not matched to a gene. The CDR3 DNA reads as TGTGCCAGCAGCTTTGGGACTACCTACGAGCAGTACTTC. Translation gives CASSFGTTYEQYF.

This chain joins TRBV4-3 and TRBJ1-4; D gene uncertain. The germline V gene has CDR1 LGHNA and CDR2 YSLEER. The CDR3 has 16 amino acids. Trimming stripped 1 base from V and 0 bases from J, with 9 bases between. In nucleotides, the CDR3 is TGCGCCAGCAGCCAAGGCGGCAGTGCAACTAATGAAAAACTGTTTTTT. This sequence encodes CASSQGGSATNEKLFF.

This clone was recorded only once. The chain is built from TRBV29-1 and TRBJ2-1, with D perhaps matching TRBD1 (5 bases). The CDR3 loop spans 13 amino acids. Germline lookup yields CDR1 SQVTM and CDR2 ANQGSEA. The V and J ends lost 4 bases and 4 bases respectively, with 11 bases between them. The CDR3 DNA follows: TGCAGCGTTGGAGGAAGGACATACAATGAGCAGTTCTTC. Its translation is CSVGGRTYNEQFF.

The chain uses TRBV6-5 and TRBJ2-3; D gene uncertain. The CDR3 loop spans 16 amino acids. Germline-derived CDR1 and CDR2 are MNHEY and SVGAGI. Deletions cut 4 bases from V and 1 base from J, with 15 bases between. This CDR3 reads CASSSSPVAGTDTQYF. The DNA of the CDR3 is TGTGCCAGCAGTTCCTCCCCCGTAGCAGGCACAGATACGCAGTATTTT.

In its sample, this clone was seen once. The CDR3 DNA reads as TGTGCCAGCAGCTTTGGGGCGGGGGTTGAGTACGAGCAGTACTTC. This translates into CASSFGAGVEYEQYF. The chain is built from TRBV7-2 and TRBJ2-7; 7 bases line up with TRBD2. Losses at the gene ends were 3 bases for V and 4 bases for J; bases not matched to a gene: 9. The V gene's germline CDR1 is SGHTA and CDR2 FQGNSA. The CDR3 consists of 15 residues.

The chain carries TRBV5-1 and TRBJ2-7; 10 bases match TRBD1. V gave up 0 bases and J gave up 4 bases; unmatched junction bases: 7. There are 16 residues in the CDR3. Germline CDR1 is SGHRS and CDR2 is YFSETQ. The CDR3 DNA reads TGCGCCAGCAGCTTGGTTGACAGGGGGCAGGTGTACGAGCAGTACTTC. Protein sequence: CASSLVDRGQVYEQYF.

In DNA, the CDR3 is TGTGCCAGCAGCCAAGATCCCCGACAGCCAATTAACTATGGCTACACCTTC. Its translation: CASSQDPRQPINYGYTF. The V call is TRBV14, the J call TRBJ1-2, with D tentatively TRBD1 (5 bases). The CDR3 extends over 17 amino acids. CDR1 and CDR2 (germline): SGHDN, FVKESK. Between the trimmed V and J ends, which lost 0 bases and 1 base, there was a span of 15 bases.

This rearrangement joins TRBV6-1 to TRBJ1-5; no clear D gene. V lost 3 bases and J lost 0, with 6 bases in between. The CDR3 sequence is 14 residues long. Germline-derived CDR1 and CDR2 are MNHNS and SASEGT. CDR3 in DNA: TGTGCCAGCAGTGACGTCTATAGCAATCAGCCCCAGCATTTT. Its protein is CASSDVYSNQPQHF.

The chain combines TRBV30 with TRBJ2-7, with TRBD2 matching 8 bases. The germline CDR1 and CDR2 sequences are GTSNPN and SVGIG (reference sequence). The trim removed 5 bases at V and 2 bases at J, leaving 5 bases unmatched. The CDR3 runs 13 residues. The CDR3 DNA reads as TGTGCCTGGGCGACTAGCGTTACCTACGAGCAGTACTTC. Its translation: CAWATSVTYEQYF. Based on the CDR3 plus reference TRBV30 and TRBJ2-7, the full variable domain is SQTIHQWPATLVQPVGSPLSLECTVEGTSNPNLYWYRQAAGRGLQLLFYSVGIGQISSEVPQNLSASRPQDRQFILSSKKLLLSDSGFYLCAWATSVTYEQYFGPGTRLTVT.

The chain combines TRBV24-1 with TRBJ2-1; 8 nucleotides line up with TRBD2. The CDR3 is made up of 15 amino acids. Trimming cost V 6 bases and J 0 bases; bases outside gene matches: 3. Germline CDR1 KGHDR, CDR2 SFDVKD. CDR3 loop: CATSRAGVSYNEQFF. The DNA of the CDR3 is TGTGCCACCAGTCGAGCGGGGGTCTCCTACAATGAGCAGTTCTTC.

This chain links TRBV3-1 (or the pseudogene TRBV3-2) with TRBJ1-4; TRBD1 matches 7 bases. Germline V lookup: CDR1 LGHDT, CDR2 YNNKEL (reference sequence). With 4 bases clipped from V and 8 bases from J, the junction kept 4 bases outside the gene matches. The CDR3 is 13 amino acids. This CDR3 reads CASSLTGDEKLFF. The CDR3 coding sequence is TGTGCCAGCAGCCTAACAGGGGACGAAAAACTGTTTTTT.

The sample holds one count of this clone. CDR3: CASSQNRVETQYF. CDR3 coding DNA: TGTGCCAGCAGCCAAAACAGGGTAGAGACCCAGTACTTC. V is TRBV7-2 and J is TRBJ2-5; tentatively, D is TRBD1 (6 bases). V gave up 5 bases and J gave up 4 bases, with 11 bases separating them. In germline, CDR1 is SGHTA, CDR2 FQGNSA. The CDR3 sequence is 13 residues long.

This rearrangement joins TRBV27 to TRBJ1-2, with 9 nucleotides matching TRBD1. Germline V gene lookup returns CDR1 MNHEY and CDR2 SMNVEV (reference sequence). This CDR3 contains 14 residues. Trimming removed 5 bases from V and 7 bases from J; junction bases left unmatched: 8. As DNA, the CDR3 is TGTGCCAGCAGTGCGCCGGGACAGGGTGTTGGCTACACCTTC. As protein: CASSAPGQGVGYTF.

The chain combines TRBV5-1 with TRBJ2-6; D is perhaps TRBD1 (5 bases). CDR3 length equals 17 residues. The germline gives CDR1 SGHRS, CDR2 YFSETQ. Deletions cut 4 bases from V and 0 bases from J, with 14 bases between. In nucleotides, the CDR3 is TGCGCCAGCAGCCCCTGGACAAGAGCCTCTGGGGCCAACGTCCTGACTTTC. Residues: CASSPWTRASGANVLTF.

The gene calls are TRBV27 and TRBJ2-7, with 7 bases fitting TRBD1. CDR1 is MNHEY and CDR2 is SMNVEV in the germline V gene (reference sequence). The V and J ends lost 4 bases and 5 bases, in that order; junction bases with no gene match: 8. This CDR3 is built from 14 residues. Here the CDR3 reads CASSSMTGSHEQYF. CDR3 sequence (DNA): TGTGCCAGCAGTTCGATGACAGGGAGTCACGAGCAGTACTTC.

This sequence joins TRBV5-1 and TRBJ2-1; 13 bases are a match to TRBD2. Germline CDR1 and CDR2: SGHRS and YFSETQ. The CDR3 sequence is 17 residues long. The V and J ends lost 4 bases and 1 base, in that order; junction bases with no gene match: 5. CDR3 protein: CASSLGTSGNSYNEQFF. Here the CDR3 DNA reads TGCGCCAGCAGCCTAGGGACTAGCGGGAATTCCTACAATGAGCAGTTCTTC.

DNA for the CDR3: TGTGCCAGCTCACCACTGACAGGAAGCTCTGGGGCCAACGTCCTGACTTTC. Translating gives CASSPLTGSSGANVLTF. The chain recombines TRBV18 with TRBJ2-6, with D perhaps TRBD1 (6 bases). The CDR3 is 17 residues long. V lost 1 base, J lost 0 bases, and 10 bases lay in between. CDR1 KGHSH and CDR2 LQKENI come from the germline V gene.

The gene calls are TRBV7-2 and TRBJ2-7, with TRBD1 as a possible D gene (5 bases). V shed 5 bases and J shed 5 bases, with 19 bases lying between them. The CDR3 extends over 15 amino acids. Germline V gene data show CDR1 as SGHTA and CDR2 as FQGNSA. CDR3 nucleotides: TGTGCCAGCAGCCCTCAGGGTAATTTTCCCAACGAGCAGTACTTC. It is translated as CASSPQGNFPNEQYF.

The chain recombines TRBV10-3 with TRBJ2-7; 9 positions agree with TRBD2. There are 14 residues in the CDR3. V lost 4 bases, J lost 4 bases, and 5 bases stayed unmatched. The V gene's germline CDR1 is ENHRY and CDR2 SYGVKD. The DNA for the CDR3 is TGTGCCATCAGTGTGGGTCTAGCGGGATACGAGCAGTACTTC. Protein product: CAISVGLAGYEQYF.

The CDR3 is CASSYSIRQETQYF. CDR3 bases: TGTGCCAGCAGTTACTCGATACGACAAGAGACCCAGTACTTC. V and J are TRBV6-5 and TRBJ2-5; D call uncertain. Germline assignment: CDR1 MNHEY and CDR2 SVGAGI. The CDR3 covers 14 residues. Trimming stripped 0 bases from V and 2 bases from J, with 7 bases between.

The genes are TRBV6-2 or TRBV6-3 and TRBJ2-1; TRBD1 agrees at 8 bases. The V gene end was trimmed by 2 bases and the J gene end by 9 bases; junction bases not matched to a gene: 6. The germline V gene encodes CDR1 MNHEY and CDR2 SVGEGT. The CDR3 is made up of 14 amino acids. DNA of the CDR3: TGTGCCAGCAGTTACCCCATCGGGACAGGTGAGCAGTTCTTC. Protein sequence: CASSYPIGTGEQFF.

This clone was seen just once. The chain couples TRBV27 to TRBJ1-2; TRBD1 agrees at 7 bases. V lost 2 bases to trimming and J lost 4 bases; unmatched junction nucleotides: 7. The germline V gene has CDR1 MNHEY and CDR2 SMNVEV (reference sequence). There are 15 residues in the CDR3. The CDR3 protein is CASSLSLRGAYGYTF. The CDR3 region has the DNA TGTGCCAGCAGTTTAAGTCTCAGGGGGGCCTATGGCTACACCTTC.

This chain joins TRBV18 and TRBJ1-1; D unresolved. Trimming cost V 0 bases and J 2 bases, with 10 bases left between them. This CDR3 is 15 amino acids long. Germline loops: CDR1 KGHSH, CDR2 LQKENI. The CDR3: CASSPPGGVNTEAFF. As DNA, the CDR3 is TGTGCCAGCTCACCACCAGGAGGAGTTAACACTGAAGCTTTCTTT.

V and J are TRBV27 and TRBJ2-5, with 10 nucleotides matching TRBD2. Germline V gene lookup returns CDR1 MNHEY and CDR2 SMNVEV (reference sequence). The J segment lost 5 bases and the V segment lost 3 bases, leaving 3 bases of the junction unmatched. This CDR3 has 14 amino acids. CDR3 nucleotide sequence: TGTGCCAGCAGTTTTAGCGGGGGGACGGAGACCCAGTACTTC. Translation gives CASSFSGGTETQYF.

The CDR3 DNA reads TGTGCCAGCAGTGAATATTACGAGCAGTACTTC. Protein: CASSEYYEQYF. The chain recombines TRBV2 with TRBJ2-7; unclear D gene. Trimming shortened V by 2 bases and J by 4 bases, and 3 bases separated the two germline ends. CDR3 size: 11 residues. In germline, CDR1 is SNHLY, CDR2 FYNNEI.

The J gene is TRBJ1-2, the V gene TRBV6-2 or TRBV6-3; D unclear. Germline V CDR1 and CDR2: MNHEY, SVGEGT. Trimming cost V 0 bases and J 4 bases, with 6 bases left between them. The CDR3 spans 13 residues. The CDR3: CASSYSEFYGYTF. In DNA form, the CDR3 reads TGTGCCAGCAGTTACTCGGAATTCTATGGCTACACCTTC.